This is a list of T cell receptor beta chains from one sample in a study of blood T cell repertoires in COVID-19. The data were produced by immunoSEQ multiplex PCR, yet TCRdb's version contains in-frame clones alone and is incomplete. The table lists 250,000 or so clones, approximately 80% of them singletons, with about 2% in the top ten. Sequencing was done on a sample of peripheral blood. The receptors derive from an elderly woman with acute or convalescent COVID-19. Each CDR3 is given with its conserved first and last residue. Each record gives: J gene, clone size, V gene, D gene, CDR3 protein, CDR3 DNA. D genes are given only for firm matches. Clone size appears in some rows only: once, few, many, or a class for an expanded clone.

J: TRBJ2-2
size: .
V: TRBV7-2
D: TRBD2
CDR3: CASSPGGLAGAGELFF
DNA: TGTGCCAGCAGCCCAGGAGGACTAGCGGGAGCCGGGGAGCTGTTTTTT

J: TRBJ2-3
size: .
V: TRBV7-2
D: TRBD2
CDR3: CASSFPLAGGGVTDTQYF
DNA: TGTGCCAGCAGCTTCCCGCTAGCGGGCGGGGGCGTCACAGATACGCAGTATTTT

J: TRBJ1-2
size: .
V: TRBV6-5
D: .
CDR3: CASRTLGGSYGYTF
DNA: TGTGCCAGCAGGACCCTGGGAGGGAGCTATGGCTACACCTTC

J: TRBJ2-3
size: .
V: TRBV3-1/TRBV3-2
D: .
CDR3: CASSQGSTGSTDTQYF
DNA: TGTGCCAGCAGCCAAGGGTCGACAGGTTCCACAGATACGCAGTATTTT

J: TRBJ1-1
size: .
V: TRBV3-1/TRBV3-2
D: .
CDR3: CASSQEVGTNAFF
DNA: TGTGCCAGCAGCCAAGAGGTGGGGACTAACGCTTTCTTT

J: TRBJ2-7
size: .
V: TRBV3-1/TRBV3-2
D: TRBD2
CDR3: CASSQESSGGIHEQYF
DNA: TGTGCCAGCAGCCAAGAGTCCAGCGGGGGAATCCACGAGCAGTACTTC

J: TRBJ1-1
size: .
V: TRBV7-2
D: TRBD1
CDR3: CASSPGQGAQSTEAFF
DNA: TGTGCCAGCAGCCCCGGACAGGGGGCGCAAAGCACTGAAGCTTTCTTT

J: TRBJ1-1
size: .
V: TRBV20-1
D: .
CDR3: CSASVRNTEAFF
DNA: TGCAGTGCTAGTGTCCGGAACACTGAAGCTTTCTTT

J: TRBJ1-1
size: .
V: TRBV7-9
D: TRBD1
CDR3: CASSLLQDRGTEAFF
DNA: TGTGCCAGCAGCTTACTCCAGGACAGGGGAACTGAAGCTTTCTTT

J: TRBJ1-3
size: .
V: TRBV5-3
D: .
CDR3: CARSLVEGVSGNTIYF
DNA: TGTGCCAGAAGCTTGGTTGAGGGAGTCTCTGGAAACACCATATATTTT

J: TRBJ2-7
size: few
V: TRBV9
D: TRBD1
CDR3: CASSPRDRAVEQYF
DNA: TGTGCCAGCAGCCCCCGGGACAGGGCGGTCGAGCAGTACTTC

J: TRBJ2-2
size: .
V: TRBV5-4
D: TRBD1
CDR3: CASSLTTGTYTGELFF
DNA: TGTGCCAGCAGCCTCACGACAGGGACCTACACCGGGGAGCTGTTTTTT

J: TRBJ1-6
size: .
V: TRBV9
D: .
CDR3: CASRKAGKGSPLHF
DNA: TGTGCCAGCAGGAAGGCGGGAAAAGGTTCACCCCTCCACTTT

J: TRBJ1-5
size: .
V: TRBV28
D: .
CDR3: CASSLIVTGQPQHF
DNA: TGTGCCAGCAGCCTGATTGTTACAGGGCAGCCCCAGCATTTT

J: TRBJ2-7
size: .
V: TRBV24-1
D: .
CDR3: CATSARNEQYF
DNA: TGTGCCACCAGTGCCAGGAACGAGCAGTACTTC

J: TRBJ2-5
size: .
V: TRBV7-2
D: .
CDR3: CASSLMSGVRGQETQYF
DNA: TGTGCCAGCAGCTTAATGTCGGGGGTAAGGGGCCAAGAGACCCAGTACTTC

J: TRBJ2-4
size: .
V: TRBV6-5
D: TRBD1
CDR3: CASRGQGAAKNIQYF
DNA: TGTGCCAGCAGGGGCCAGGGGGCTGCCAAAAACATTCAGTACTTC

J: TRBJ2-3
size: .
V: TRBV30
D: .
CDR3: CAWKQGSTDTQYF
DNA: TGTGCCTGGAAGCAGGGAAGCACAGATACGCAGTATTTT

J: TRBJ2-7
size: once
V: TRBV3-1/TRBV3-2
D: TRBD2
CDR3: CASSKTGTSVHEQYF
DNA: TGTGCCAGCAGCAAGACCGGGACTAGCGTCCACGAGCAGTACTTC

J: TRBJ2-7
size: few
V: TRBV11-2
D: TRBD2
CDR3: CASSRGLAGAEQYF
DNA: TGTGCCAGCAGCCGCGGACTAGCGGGAGCCGAGCAGTACTTC

J: TRBJ2-2
size: .
V: TRBV7-9
D: .
CDR3: CASSLHSGPNTGELFF
DNA: TGTGCCAGCAGCTTACACAGCGGACCGAACACCGGGGAGCTGTTTTTT

J: TRBJ2-1
size: .
V: TRBV7-9
D: .
CDR3: CASSPTTGEGYNEQFF
DNA: TGTGCCAGCAGCCCGACGACAGGGGAGGGGTACAATGAGCAGTTCTTC

J: TRBJ1-1
size: .
V: TRBV28
D: TRBD1
CDR3: CASSLTGQGANTEAFF
DNA: TGTGCCAGCAGTCTCACAGGACAGGGGGCCAACACTGAAGCTTTCTTT

J: TRBJ1-1
size: .
V: TRBV5-4
D: .
CDR3: CASSLGAGVEAFF
DNA: TGTGCCAGCAGCTTGGGGGCAGGGGTTGAAGCTTTCTTT

J: TRBJ2-7
size: .
V: TRBV28
D: .
CDR3: CASSIRYGYEQYF
DNA: TGTGCCAGCAGTATCCGCTACGGCTACGAGCAGTACTTC

J: TRBJ1-3
size: .
V: TRBV3-1/TRBV3-2
D: .
CDR3: CASSLRATRDTIYF
DNA: TGTGCCAGCAGCCTCCGGGCAACGAGGGACACCATATATTTT

J: TRBJ1-4
size: .
V: TRBV2
D: TRBD1
CDR3: CASRRQGFNHEKLFF
DNA: TGTGCCAGCAGACGACAGGGTTTTAATCATGAAAAACTGTTTTTT

J: TRBJ1-1
size: .
V: TRBV7-3
D: TRBD1
CDR3: CASSLGDRGTEAFF
DNA: TGTGCCAGCAGCTTAGGAGACAGGGGCACTGAAGCTTTCTTT

J: TRBJ2-3
size: few
V: TRBV30
D: TRBD2
CDR3: CAWGKLAGVTDTQYF
DNA: TGTGCCTGGGGAAAACTAGCGGGAGTCACAGATACGCAGTATTTT

J: TRBJ2-1
size: .
V: TRBV7-7
D: .
CDR3: CASSLMDGGRNEQFF
DNA: TGTGCTAGCAGCCTCATGGACGGAGGACGGAATGAGCAGTTCTTC

J: TRBJ1-3
size: .
V: TRBV3-1/TRBV3-2
D: .
CDR3: CASSETQTGGNTIYF
DNA: TGTGCCAGCAGCGAAACGCAGACAGGTGGAAACACCATATATTTT

J: TRBJ1-4
size: .
V: TRBV6-5
D: TRBD1
CDR3: CASTLDRDTEKLFF
DNA: TGTGCCAGCACCCTGGACAGGGATACTGAAAAACTGTTTTTT

J: TRBJ1-2
size: .
V: TRBV7-2
D: TRBD1
CDR3: CASSSPGQFGYTF
DNA: TGTGCCAGCAGCTCCCCGGGACAGTTTGGCTACACCTTC

J: TRBJ1-2
size: .
V: TRBV5-4
D: TRBD1
CDR3: CASSLGSGTGLGGYTF
DNA: TGTGCCAGCAGCTTGGGGTCCGGGACAGGACTCGGTGGCTACACCTTC

J: TRBJ1-3
size: .
V: TRBV4-1
D: .
CDR3: CASSQSGLGNTIYF
DNA: TGCGCCAGCAGCCAATCAGGACTTGGAAACACCATATATTTT

J: TRBJ1-1
size: few
V: TRBV27
D: TRBD1
CDR3: CASSFSTGGSNTEAFF
DNA: TGTGCCAGCAGTTTCTCGACAGGGGGGTCGAACACTGAAGCTTTCTTT

J: TRBJ1-2
size: .
V: TRBV11-2
D: TRBD1
CDR3: CASSIGQGASGYTF
DNA: TGTGCCAGCAGCATAGGACAGGGGGCGTCCGGCTACACCTTC

J: TRBJ2-7
size: .
V: TRBV2
D: .
CDR3: CASRSGSSYEQYF
DNA: TGTGCCAGCAGGTCCGGGAGCTCCTACGAGCAGTACTTC

J: TRBJ1-2
size: .
V: TRBV7-8
D: TRBD1
CDR3: CASSERTGPAFGYTF
DNA: TGTGCCAGCAGCGAACGGACAGGGCCGGCGTTCGGCTACACCTTC

J: TRBJ2-2
size: .
V: TRBV6-5
D: .
CDR3: CASTLSRGAGELFF
DNA: TGTGCCAGCACCCTAAGTCGGGGAGCCGGGGAGCTGTTTTTT

J: TRBJ2-7
size: .
V: TRBV27
D: .
CDR3: CASSLVRDTLTYEQYF
DNA: TGTGCCAGCAGCCTCGTCCGGGATACTCTTACCTACGAGCAGTACTTC

J: TRBJ1-6
size: .
V: TRBV7-9
D: .
CDR3: CASSVTGGNSPLHF
DNA: TGTGCCAGCAGCGTGACAGGCGGGAATTCACCCCTCCACTTT

J: TRBJ1-2
size: .
V: TRBV18
D: TRBD1
CDR3: CASSPFPPHRGDYGYTF
DNA: TGTGCCAGCTCACCATTCCCCCCCCACAGGGGGGACTATGGCTACACCTTC

J: TRBJ2-5
size: .
V: TRBV29-1
D: .
CDR3: CSVYGGETQYF
DNA: TGCAGCGTTTACGGGGGAGAGACCCAGTACTTC

J: TRBJ2-5
size: .
V: TRBV6-2/TRBV6-3
D: .
CDR3: CASSYRTVETQYF
DNA: TGTGCCAGCAGTTACAGGACTGTGGAGACCCAGTACTTC

J: TRBJ1-1
size: .
V: TRBV5-6
D: .
CDR3: CASSLDRAMNTEAFF
DNA: TGTGCCAGCAGCTTGGACAGGGCCATGAACACTGAAGCTTTCTTT

J: TRBJ2-1
size: many
V: TRBV24-1
D: .
CDR3: CATSDSEIGATDYNEQFF
DNA: TGTGCCACCAGTGATTCGGAGATTGGGGCTACGGATTACAATGAGCAGTTCTTC